The entry that follows covers one T cell receptor (beta chain) sequence. Its antigen is as yet unknown. This record belongs to a study of T cells in localized non-small cell lung cancer. Study-level points and caveats: Adjacent uninvolved lung had the highest clonality, suggesting focused antigen responses.

The CDR3 runs to 14 residues. V dropped 5 bases and J dropped 2 bases, with 12 bases sitting between them. The germline V gene has CDR1 WSHSY and CDR2 SAAADI. Assay used: immunoSEQ multiplex PCR; TCRdb lists only in-frame clones, some missing. The table records about 1,700 clones, around a third of them present only once. The V call is TRBV10-2, the J call TRBJ1-1; D is undetermined. Sequenced material: normal lung tissue next to the tumor, taken before any cancer treatment. This TCR came from a woman aged 35 to 70 with stage II lung adenocarcinoma. The CDR3 DNA is TGCGCCAGCAGTACCTTCGACGCTAACACTGAAGCTTTCTTT. Amino acid sequence: CASSTFDANTEAFF.